This record covers a single TCR beta chain. Data came from immunoSEQ multiplex PCR; TCRdb stores just in-frame clones and leaves some out. The sample lists about 60,000 clones; about 92% were seen once. The germline V gene encodes CDR1 MRHNA and CDR2 SNTAGT. V dropped 0 bases and J dropped 2 bases, with 11 bases sitting between them. The CDR3 is 16 residues long. These data are taken from a study of T cell changes during pregnancy in multiple sclerosis. The origin of this receptor is a female donor with multiple sclerosis, enrolled in a pregnancy study. The V and J genes are TRBV6-4 and TRBJ1-3; D unclear. The sequencing used peripheral blood, collected after pregnancy. The CDR3: CASSDSRGSPGNTIYF. The CDR3 region has the DNA TGTGCCAGCAGTGACTCGAGAGGCAGCCCTGGAAACACCATATATTTT.